This T cell receptor (beta chain) is from a study of post-analysis software for immune sequencing data. In its sample, this clonotype was seen a few times. Its antigen remains unidentified. A much larger clone differs by one base, so this may be a read error. Study-wide results and limits: The five TRBV segments detected at higher frequency in patients than in controls included TRBV5-6, TRBV5-1 and TRBV20-1.

From germline, CDR1 is WNHNN and CDR2 SYGVQD (reference sequence). CDR3 length: 14 residues. Each TCR beta cDNA library carried unique molecular identifiers. TCRdb recomputed calls from the PCR reads with MiXCR, one row per CDR3 protein. The repertoire has approximately 730,000 distinct CDR3 sequences, 30% of them found once; the top ten carry roughly 0.53%. The clonotype was recovered from a girl aged 5 to 17 with multiple sclerosis. The sample taken for sequencing was blood. The genes are TRBV10-1 and TRBJ2-7; no clear D. The CDR3 coding sequence is TGCGCCAGCAGGGAGTCGGGCAGCTCCTACGAGCAGTACTTC. This encodes CASRESGSSYEQYF.